The clone carrying this T cell receptor (beta chain) has a handful of counts. The record originates from a study of blood T cell repertoires in COVID-19. Study at large: Samples taken during acute and convalescent COVID-19 were collected in the United States, Italy and Spain. T cells, B-cell-depleted T cells, or PBMCs provided the cDNA or gDNA that served as material.

The CDR3 spans 15 residues. V lost 3 bases and J lost 0, with 9 bases in between. CDR1 is LNHDA, CDR2 SQIVND, per germline (reference sequence). In the source study's methods: Reference gene primer amplification gave nucleated cell count estimates. Clones were sequenced by immunoSEQ multiplex PCR, and TCRdb holds only the in-frame ones, with some missing. V, J and clone size derive from that table, while D and trimming were established from the DNA sequence. This repertoire shows some 25,000 clones, approximately 81% found once; its top ten account for around 50%. V is TRBV19 and J is TRBJ1-5, with D hard to call. The sample comprised peripheral blood. The clonotype comes from a man aged 45 to 65 with active or convalescent COVID-19. CDR3 nucleotides: TGTGCCAGTAGTATCCCGGGGTATAGCAATCAGCCCCAGCATTTT. The encoded protein is CASSIPGYSNQPQHF.